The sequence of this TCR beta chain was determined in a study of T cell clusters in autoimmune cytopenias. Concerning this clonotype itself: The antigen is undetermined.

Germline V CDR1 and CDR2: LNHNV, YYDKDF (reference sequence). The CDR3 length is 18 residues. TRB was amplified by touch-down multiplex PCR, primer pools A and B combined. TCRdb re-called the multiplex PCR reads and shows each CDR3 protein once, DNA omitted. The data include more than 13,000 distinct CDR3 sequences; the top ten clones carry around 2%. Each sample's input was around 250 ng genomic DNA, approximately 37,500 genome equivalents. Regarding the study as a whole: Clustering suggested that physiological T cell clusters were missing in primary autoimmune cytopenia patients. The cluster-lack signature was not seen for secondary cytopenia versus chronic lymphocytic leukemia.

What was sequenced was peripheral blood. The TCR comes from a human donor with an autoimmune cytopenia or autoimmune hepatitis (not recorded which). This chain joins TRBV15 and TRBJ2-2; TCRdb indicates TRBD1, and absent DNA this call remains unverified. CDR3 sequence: CATSGDRRDSAYTGELFF.